This T cell receptor beta chain was sequenced in a study of shared clonotypes between healthy human individuals. Study-level information: There were three CD4 naive, three CD4 memory, two CD8 naive and one CD8 memory plates per donor. Findings of the study overall: Sorted-subset sequencing, rarefaction showed, was incomplete despite large depth. Against clonotypes common to all four donors, non-shared ones had lower generation probabilities.

Over several immunoSEQ plates, each subset's genomic DNA was distributed in even portions. Profiled with immunoSEQ multiplex PCR; TCRdb holds only in-frame clones, not every one. The sample shows just over 2,000,000 clones, about 95% of them seen only once. Notes on this clone: Its antigen is currently unknown.

The clonotype comes from a man between 18 and 35 years old in good health. The sequencing input was naive CD4+ T cells sorted from blood. Sample subset: CD45RA+ positively selected.

CDR3 bases: TGTGCCAGCAGCTTAACGCCCAATGTAGGGCGTGTCGGGGAGCTGTTTTTT. Its translation is CASSLTPNVGRVGELFF. The V gene is TRBV11-3, the J gene TRBJ2-2, with no clear D. The CDR3 has 17 amino acids. V was cut by 2 bases and J by 7 bases, with 20 bases left in between. Germline values: CDR1 SGHNT, CDR2 YENEEA.